Only one count was recorded for the clone carrying this T cell receptor beta chain. The antigen is unknown. This sample stems from a study of T cell responses to AZD1222 COVID-19 vaccine. Across the whole study: Recipients boosted at about 4 weeks or about 12 weeks are pooled.

Only in-frame clones appear in the TCRdb table, and some are missing; sequencing was by immunoSEQ multiplex PCR. This table has approximately 120,000 clones, approximately 92% appearing once. This CDR3 is 15 amino acids long. Germline CDR1 is GTSNPN and CDR2 is SVGIG (reference sequence). The trim removed 1 base at V and 7 bases at J, leaving 10 bases unmatched. The study's findings and limits: Spike-wide vaccine-associated CD4 TCRs dominated at 160-218 and 743-854. Possibly, clonal diversity was underestimated; donors were largely white British and included more females. Baseline serology detected seropositivity in only 5 or 6 AZD1222 recipients.

The sample here was peripheral blood, taken on day 0 of AZD1222 vaccination. The origin of this receptor is an adult in good health. This chain links TRBV30 with TRBJ2-5; 9 bases fit TRBD2. CDR3 sequence reads: CAWSARGVAGATQYF. The CDR3 DNA reads as TGTGCCTGGAGTGCCCGGGGGGTAGCGGGGGCGACCCAGTACTTC.